Here is one T cell receptor (beta chain) with its context. In this sample, this clonotype turned up a few times. Its antigen has not been determined. No base quality information exists; no much larger clone differs at one position. Receptor libraries were prepared by 5' RACE. The second PCR ran for roughly 6 to 11 cycles and used a J-beta primer mix along with a sample-barcoded 5' primer. Each TCR beta cDNA molecule received a unique molecular identifier from a template-switch 5' adaptor carrying 12 random nucleotides. Each sample yielded at least 2.5 million CDR3-containing paired-end reads. All of the RNA was converted into first-strand cDNA using the Mint cDNA synthesis kit, with a TRBC-specific oligonucleotide serving as the primer. All cDNA was treated with uracil-DNA glycosylase and then went through a first 18-cycle PCR with the universal primers M1SS and BC2_uni_R. The study's own analysis went as follows. For normalization, 1 million high-quality reads, each with a distinct molecular identifier, were randomly selected from each sample. Instead of being binned into consensus sequences, reads that shared molecular identifiers were thrown out. MiTCR, run with a Q25 quality threshold and the strictest error-elimination algorithm, handled CDR3 identification, clonotype clustering and error correction. Lower-bound total TCR beta diversity was estimated with a nonparametric unseen species model using Euler transformation. Using fastp trimming at Q25 and MiXCR clonotype assembly, TCRdb reanalyzed the public sequencing data and kept in-frame beta chains. Every CDR3 protein is listed once, alongside the most common genes and DNA of its rows. TCRdb assigned the V and J calls; the authors' analysis was not used. In all, the sample holds over 1,500,000 distinct CDR3 sequences, and around 42% of those were seen once. 20% to 25% of the sample goes to the ten largest clones.

The CDR3 sequence holds 15 residues, the cysteine and phenylalanine included. CDR3 DNA is the only sequence kept; it has 45 bases, read in frame from the first base. The germline V gene (reference sequence) specifies LGHDT as CDR1 and YNNKEL as CDR2. These data originate in a study of blood T cells in healthy people across ages (dated by TCRdb to about 2015). Notes on the research overall: In model experiments, roughly one uniquely barcoded TCR beta cDNA molecule per two T cells was captured by template switching. Using deep sequencing normalized with unique cDNA molecular identifiers, the study measured how TCR beta repertoire diversity changes with age. Four age groups were formed from the donors: young (average approximately 15 years), middle-aged (just under 40), aged (about 62) and long-lived (roughly 81). To avoid experimental bias, donors of different ages were spread randomly across the sequencing lanes. For two donors (one aged 18 to 29 and one aged 80 or older), the study analyzed two additional independent replicas of 1 million unique cDNA reads from the same blood draw. What the authors observed across the whole study: Estimates of total diversity based on one million sequenced T cells were regarded as lower bounds and as underestimates. A strong correlation was found between observed TCR beta diversity and the percentage of naive T cells measured by flow cytometry. Because the CMV infection status of the donors was unknown, age-related changes in expanded clonotypes may potentially have been confounded. As age increased, observed TCR beta diversity per million T cells dropped in a roughly linear way, and a significant reduction was already evident by age 40. Bulk unsorted PBMC profiling prevented conclusive comparison of naive and antigen-experienced compartments. The long-lived group showed more naive CD4+ T cells, fewer expanded clones and increased TCR diversity than the aged group, suggesting age selection.

The donors were roughly 39 Caucasian individuals from Russia, aged roughly 6 to 95 years, who were systemically healthy. Each donor gave about 10 milliliters of peripheral blood, drawn into EDTA-treated Vacutainer tubes. Ficoll-Paque density-gradient centrifugation was used to isolate PBMCs, with at least 6 million obtained per sample. Total RNA was extracted from PBMCs with Trizol reagent, with at least 6 micrograms obtained per sample. For every donor, flow cytometry on a PBMC aliquot measured the percentage of naive CD45RAhigh/CD27high T cells. This TCR came from a human donor in good health. The sequencing input was blood. This receptor chain uses TRBV3-1 and TRBJ2-4; TRBD2 is a weak D gene call, 5 bases matching. The tail of the sequence fits TRBJ2-7 better, so the J call may be wrong. The CDR3 sequence is CASSPTAGANYEQYF. The DNA sequence is given as TGTGCCAGCAGCCCCACGGCGGGCGCCAACTACGAGCAGTACTTC.